A selection of T cell receptor beta chains follows, all from one sample in a study of blood T cell repertoires in COVID-19. Sequencing was performed with immunoSEQ multiplex PCR; in TCRdb, only in-frame clones are kept and a portion is missing. This table holds roughly 150,000 clones, 76% found once. The source material was peripheral blood. These receptors originate from a woman of 80 years or more with acute or convalescent COVID-19. The CDR3 runs from the conserved cysteine through the conserved F or W. The D gene is left open where the match is weak. Clone sizes are given selectively: once, few, many, or a class where the clone is expanded.

TRBV13,TRBJ1-2,TRBD1,-,TGTGCCAGCAGCCACGGACAGGGGGACTATGGCTACACCTTC,CASSHGQGDYGYTF
TRBV11-2,TRBJ2-1,TRBD2,-,TGTGCCAGCAGCTTAAGGGCTAGCGGGAAGGAGGAAAAGCAGTTCTTC,CASSLRASGKEEKQFF
TRBV5-4,TRBJ1-1,-,-,TGTGCCAGCAGCTTGGGGGCAGGGCAGGGCACTGAAGCTTTCTTT,CASSLGAGQGTEAFF
TRBV23-1,TRBJ1-6,-,-,TGCGCCAACCACTCGGTAGTGCAGGGGTGGTCCTATAATTCACCCCTCCACTTT,CANHSVVQGWSYNSPLHF
TRBV7-2,TRBJ2-2,-,-,TGTGCCAGCAGTAGCGGTGGGCGCGTTAACACCGGGGAGCTGTTTTTT,CASSSGGRVNTGELFF
TRBV3-1/TRBV3-2,TRBJ2-7,TRBD1,-,TGTGCCAGCAGCCAAGTTTTCAGGGGGCGGCTGGAGCAGTACTTC,CASSQVFRGRLEQYF
TRBV11-3,TRBJ2-1,TRBD1,-,TGTGCCAGCAGCTTCGGACAGGGGGGCTACAATGAGCAGTTCTTC,CASSFGQGGYNEQFF
TRBV9,TRBJ1-3,-,-,TGTGCCAGCAGCGCCACAGGGAGACCTCCGTTGGCTGGAAACACCATATATTTT,CASSATGRPPLAGNTIYF
TRBV7-9,TRBJ1-2,-,many,TGTGCCATCAACCGAGCAGGGATAGGCTATGGCTACACCTTC,CAINRAGIGYGYTF
TRBV19,TRBJ1-5,-,-,TGTGCCAGTAGTTTGGAGGGCCTGGGGGATCAGCCCCAGCATTTT,CASSLEGLGDQPQHF
TRBV30,TRBJ2-2,TRBD2,-,TGTGCCTGGAGTGGGGGACTAGCGGGAGGCCGCGGTACCGGGGAGCTGTTTTTT,CAWSGGLAGGRGTGELFF
TRBV7-2,TRBJ1-1,-,-,TGTGCCAGCAGCTTAGGGAGGGCGCAGATGAACACTGAAGCTTTCTTT,CASSLGRAQMNTEAFF
TRBV5-1,TRBJ2-7,TRBD1,-,TGCGCCAGCAGCCGGATACAGGGGGGAGAATACGAGCAGTACTTC,CASSRIQGGEYEQYF
TRBV12-5,TRBJ2-3,-,-,TGTGCTAGTGGTTCGGGTGGTTTTCCAGATACGCAGTATTTT,CASGSGGFPDTQYF
TRBV3-1/TRBV3-2,TRBJ1-3,-,-,TGTGCCAGCAGCTACCCGGGGGGGATGGCCACCATATATTTT,CASSYPGGMATIYF
TRBV5-1,TRBJ1-3,-,-,TGCGCCAGCAGTCCGGTAGCCTCTGGAAACACCATATATTTT,CASSPVASGNTIYF
TRBV3-1/TRBV3-2,TRBJ2-7,-,-,TGTGCCAGCGGCGGGGCCTACGAGCAGTACTTC,CASGGAYEQYF
TRBV18,TRBJ1-5,-,-,TGTGCCAGCTCACCAGGGGGGGCTCGGAGCAATCAGCCCCAGCATTTT,CASSPGGARSNQPQHF
TRBV6-2/TRBV6-3,TRBJ1-6,-,once,TGTGCCAGCAGTCAAGACAGCGACTCACCCCTCCACTTT,CASSQDSDSPLHF
TRBV7-2,TRBJ1-1,TRBD1,-,TGTGCCAGCAGCTTAGGAGGGACAGTATGGAACACTGAAGCTTTCTTT,CASSLGGTVWNTEAFF
TRBV2,TRBJ2-3,-,-,TGTGCCAGCAGTGAAGGACGAGGGGGGGGCACAGATACGCAGTATTTT,CASSEGRGGGTDTQYF
TRBV6-5,TRBJ2-3,-,-,TGTGCCAGCAGTCCCGACAGCTATACGCAGTATTTT,CASSPDSYTQYF
TRBV18,TRBJ1-1,-,-,TGTGCCAGCTCCCCTTTAGGGGACACTGAAGCTTTCTTT,CASSPLGDTEAFF
TRBV7-9,TRBJ2-3,TRBD2,-,TGTGCCAGCAGCCTGACTAGCGGACAATTCACAGATACGCAGTATTTT,CASSLTSGQFTDTQYF
TRBV2,TRBJ2-3,TRBD2,-,TGTGCCAGCAGGACTAGCGGCACAGATACGCAGTATTTT,CASRTSGTDTQYF
TRBV19,TRBJ1-5,-,-,TGTGCCAGTAGACAGGGCAATCAGCCCCAGCATTTT,CASRQGNQPQHF
TRBV30,TRBJ1-4,TRBD1,once,TGTGCCCGGACTGGACAGGGGAATGAAAAACTGTTTTTT,CARTGQGNEKLFF
TRBV12-3/TRBV12-4,TRBJ1-1,-,-,TGTGCTAGCAGTCCCCGCGTCACTGAAGCTTTCTTT,CASSPRVTEAFF
TRBV15,TRBJ1-3,-,-,TGTGCCACCAGCAGAGACCCATTCTCTGGAAACACCATATATTTT,CATSRDPFSGNTIYF
TRBV3-1/TRBV3-2,TRBJ1-2,-,-,TGTGCCAGCAGCCAAGATTCCGGGAACTATGGCTACACCTTC,CASSQDSGNYGYTF
TRBV18,TRBJ1-6,-,-,TGTGCCAGCTCACCACTTTTTGGTCAGGGCGATAATTCACCCCTCCACTTT,CASSPLFGQGDNSPLHF
TRBV18,TRBJ2-1,TRBD2,-,TGTGCCAGCTCACCCCCCGCGGGCTCGCGGGGGGACAATGAGCAGTTCTTC,CASSPPAGSRGDNEQFF
TRBV30,TRBJ2-7,TRBD2,-,TGTGCCTGGACTCCACTAGCGGGGGGTTCCTACGAGCAGTACTTC,CAWTPLAGGSYEQYF
TRBV18,TRBJ1-2,-,-,TGTGCCAGCTCACCGGGAGGGGAGGACTATGGCTACACCTTC,CASSPGGEDYGYTF
TRBV5-1,TRBJ2-1,-,-,TGCGCCAGCAGCTTGGGCGGAAACTCCTACAATGAGCAGTTCTTC,CASSLGGNSYNEQFF
TRBV18,TRBJ1-2,-,-,TGTGCCAGCTCACCTCAGGGTATGGATGGCTACACCTTC,CASSPQGMDGYTF
TRBV6-5,TRBJ1-5,-,-,TGTGCCACCCAGGACAGTTATAGTAATCAGCCCCAGCATTTT,CATQDSYSNQPQHF
TRBV5-6,TRBJ1-6,-,-,TGTGCCAGCAGCTTTGTAGCGTATGGTTCACCCCTCCACTTT,CASSFVAYGSPLHF
TRBV9,TRBJ1-2,TRBD1,-,TGTGCCAGCAGCGAGAGCTCAGACAGGGTCTATGGCTACACCTTC,CASSESSDRVYGYTF
TRBV11-2,TRBJ1-3,-,-,TGTGCCAGCAGCTTAGGAACAGACACCATATATTTT,CASSLGTDTIYF
TRBV5-1,TRBJ2-2,-,-,TGCGCCAGCAGCCTCCTAACGGGAGAAAACACCGGGGAGCTGTTTTTT,CASSLLTGENTGELFF
TRBV19,TRBJ2-2,TRBD2,-,TGTGCCAGTAGTATAACCCGACTAGCGGGAGGGCCCGGGGGCGGGGAGCTGTTTTTT,CASSITRLAGGPGGGELFF
TRBV7-9,TRBJ2-2,-,few,TGTGCCAGCAGCCGCAGGGAATCCGGGGAGCTGTTTTTT,CASSRRESGELFF
TRBV10-1,TRBJ2-7,TRBD1,few,TGCGCCAGCAGTGACCCCACAGGGGGCGAAGCCTACGAGCAGTACTTC,CASSDPTGGEAYEQYF
TRBV6-5,TRBJ2-3,TRBD2,few,TGTGCCAGCAGGGACTGGGGGGGACCCACAGATACGCAGTATTTT,CASRDWGGPTDTQYF
TRBV6-6,TRBJ2-1,TRBD1,-,TGTGCCAGCAGACCTGGGACAGATTACAATGAGCAGTTCTTC,CASRPGTDYNEQFF
TRBV7-9,TRBJ1-1,TRBD1,-,TGTGCCAGCAGCATCCCCGGGACAGGACCTGAAGCTTTCTTT,CASSIPGTGPEAFF
TRBV3-1/TRBV3-2,TRBJ1-2,-,-,TGTGCCAGCAGCCAAGATGTTGGCCAGGGTGGCTACACCTTC,CASSQDVGQGGYTF
TRBV6-5,TRBJ2-1,TRBD2,-,TGTGCCACTTACCGCGGAGCGGGAGGGGACAATGAGCAGTTCTTC,CATYRGAGGDNEQFF
TRBV19,TRBJ1-1,-,once,TGTGCCAGTAGTATAGCGGGGGGCCGAAACACTGAAGCTTTCTTT,CASSIAGGRNTEAFF
TRBV5-1,TRBJ2-5,-,-,TGCGCCAGCAGCTTCGCTGGACTTATAGAGACCCAGTACTTC,CASSFAGLIETQYF